This TCR beta chain is drawn from a study of blood T cell repertoires in COVID-19. Background on the study: Donors in the United States, Italy and Spain gave samples during acute or convalescent COVID-19. The analysed material was cDNA or gDNA that came from T cells, B-cell-depleted T cells, or PBMCs.

The assay was immunoSEQ multiplex PCR, and TCRdb's table has in-frame clones only and misses some. The profile shows some 250,000 clones, 80% to 85% of them singletons. V was cut by 6 bases and J by 12 bases, with 18 bases left in between. Germline CDR1 and CDR2: MNHEY and SVGAGI. This CDR3 spans 14 amino acids. The source of this sequence is a middle-aged man with active or convalescent COVID-19. The chain links TRBV6-5 to TRBJ1-6; D not certain. Input material: peripheral blood. The CDR3 protein is CASRIGLGRGPLHF. The CDR3 DNA is TGTGCCAGCAGAATCGGACTGGGCCGGGGACCCCTCCACTTT.